This T cell receptor beta chain was recovered during a study of post-analysis software for immune sequencing data. Study details: Relapsing-remitting, secondary progressive and progressive-relapsing forms made up the multiple sclerosis disease courses.

Ten or more counts support this clonotype. Its target is unknown. Whole-study findings and limits: People with multiple sclerosis had a significantly lower normalized Chao1 diversity than controls did. Same-batch samples co-clustered strongly by F measure.

Built from TCR beta cDNA, the libraries had unique molecular identifiers in them. Input populations of about 0.85 to 11 million T cells gave rise to some 500,000 cDNA molecules. TCRdb itself ran the PCR reads through MiXCR, one entry per CDR3 protein. The sample consists of 350,000 to 500,000 distinct CDR3 sequences, over 30% of them appearing once. This receptor was identified in a girl under 10 years old with multiple sclerosis. The specimen was blood.

The CDR3 loop is CASSFVSSGNNEQFF. For the CDR3, the DNA is TGTGCCAGCAGTTTTGTTTCTAGCGGGAACAATGAGCAGTTCTTC. The chain employs TRBV6-5 and TRBJ2-1; 9 bases are shared with TRBD2. The CDR3 spans 15 residues. CDR1 MNHEY and CDR2 SVGAGI come from the germline V gene. Trimming at V came to 4 bases and at J to 5 bases, leaving 6 bases not matched to a gene.